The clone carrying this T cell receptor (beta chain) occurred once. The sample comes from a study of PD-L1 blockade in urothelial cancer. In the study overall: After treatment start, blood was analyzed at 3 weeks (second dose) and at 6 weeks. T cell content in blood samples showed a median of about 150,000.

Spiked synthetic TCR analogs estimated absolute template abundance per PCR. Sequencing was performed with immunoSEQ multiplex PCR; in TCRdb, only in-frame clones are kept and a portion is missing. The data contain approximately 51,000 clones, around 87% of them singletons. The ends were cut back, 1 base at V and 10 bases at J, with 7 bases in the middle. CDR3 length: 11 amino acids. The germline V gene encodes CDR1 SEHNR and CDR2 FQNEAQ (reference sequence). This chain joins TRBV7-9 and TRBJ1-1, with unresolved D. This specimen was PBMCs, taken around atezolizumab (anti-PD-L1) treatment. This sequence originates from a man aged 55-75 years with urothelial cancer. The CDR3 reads CASSLGFVAFF. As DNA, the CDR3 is TGTGCCAGCAGCTTAGGTTTCGTAGCTTTCTTT.